This T cell receptor beta chain was retrieved from a study of cytomegalovirus exposure and HLA in healthy donors. Across the study: Early release data held some 80 million unique TCRs from HLA-typed donors.

Regarding this clone: Its target is unknown.

Findings and caveats of the study: Trimming of TCR beta V- and J-genes showed a link, identified in a later analysis, to a missense DCLRE1C variant.

The PCR contained 60 Vbeta and 13 Jbeta primers. Repertoires were generated with immunoSEQ multiplex PCR, while TCRdb's copy carries only in-frame clones and drops some. The profile covers over 150,000 clones, with 80% appearing a single time and about 4.7% taken by the ten largest. Per the germline V gene, CDR1 is MNHNS and CDR2 is SASEGT. Trimming pared 4 bases from V and 4 bases from J, leaving 14 bases between. The CDR3 totals 14 residues. Sequencing was performed on PBMCs. This chain connects TRBV6-1 to TRBJ2-7; D is perhaps TRBD1 (6 bases). The TCR originated in a man aged 25-40 years in good health and CMV-seronegative. CDR3 sequence (DNA): TGTGCCAGCAGTGTGGCAGGGGATAGGTACGAGCAGTACTTC. It translates to CASSVAGDRYEQYF.